The 10 T cell receptor beta chains below were found in one sample sequenced in a study of response to subunit inactivated influenza vaccine. TCRdb recomputed calls from the RT-PCR reads with MiXCR, one row per CDR3 protein. The sample lists about 650,000 distinct CDR3 sequences, less than 20% occurring once. Sequencing used PBMCs from blood, obtained 11 to 12 days after vaccination. The source of these receptors is a man aged 45-65 years who received an inactivated influenza vaccine.

The chain recombines TRBV20-1 with TRBJ2-7; 8 bases map to TRBD1. The CDR3 runs to 16 residues. Germline CDR1 DFQATT, CDR2 SNEGSKA (reference sequence). J was trimmed by 3 bases and V by 5 bases; bases with no gene match: 15. The CDR3 coding sequence is TGCAGTGCTTTAACTCCAGGGGGCCAAAAGTACTACGAGCAGTACTTC. It specifies CSALTPGGQKYYEQYF.

V and J are TRBV9 and TRBJ2-5; TRBD2 aligns across 10 bases. Per germline, CDR1 SGDLS and CDR2 YYNGEE. The J segment lost 4 bases and the V segment lost 8 bases, leaving 11 bases of the junction unmatched. This CDR3 contains 15 residues. DNA of the CDR3: TGTGCCAGTCAAAGCGGGAGGGTCGGCGGAGAGACCCAGTACTTC. This sequence encodes CASQSGRVGGETQYF.

V gene TRBV7-6 combines with J gene TRBJ2-7; D is perhaps TRBD2 (5 bases). The CDR3 extends over 13 amino acids. The V and J ends lost 3 bases and 6 bases respectively, with 12 bases between them. Germline V gene lookup returns CDR1 SGHVS and CDR2 FNYEAQ. DNA for the CDR3: TGTGCCAGCAGCTTGGGAGATTCGACCGAGCAGTACTTC. Translation gives CASSLGDSTEQYF. The whole variable domain, remainder taken from reference TRBV7-6 and TRBJ2-7, is GAGVSQSPRYKVTKRGQDVALRCDPISGHVSLYWYRQALGQGPEFLTYFNYEAQQDKSGLPNDRFSAERPEGSISTLTIQRTEQRDSAMYRCASSLGDSTEQYFGPGTRLTVT.

For the CDR3, the DNA is TGTGCCAGCAGTTCTAGCGGGGGGGTCGATGAGCAGTTCTTC. As protein: CASSSSGGVDEQFF. The rearrangement joins TRBV12-3 or TRBV12-4 to TRBJ2-1, with 12 bases lining up with TRBD2. This CDR3 comprises 14 residues. After removal of 4 bases from V and 8 bases from J, the junction contained 3 bases not matched to a gene.

The sample holds a few counts of this clonotype. The chain combines TRBV15 with TRBJ2-7; D gene ambiguous. V was shortened by 3 bases and J by 5 bases, with 8 bases between the two germline ends. This CDR3 has 12 residues. CDR1 and CDR2 (germline): LNHNV, YYDKDF (reference sequence). CDR3 in DNA: TGTGCCACCAGCAGGCCGTACGACGAGCAGTACTTC. Its translation is CATSRPYDEQYF.

This sequence joins TRBV20-1 and TRBJ2-7; maybe TRBD1 (6 bases). The CDR3 spans 11 residues. V was shortened by 5 bases and J by 3 bases, with 8 bases between the two germline ends. Germline-derived CDR1 and CDR2 are DFQATT and SNEGSKA (reference sequence). The CDR3 protein is CSAGQFYEQYF. The CDR3 bases are TGCAGTGCTGGACAGTTCTACGAGCAGTACTTC.

The CDR3: CAIGTGTVNEQFF. The CDR3 DNA follows: TGTGCCATCGGGACCGGGACAGTCAATGAGCAGTTCTTC. V and J are TRBV10-3 and TRBJ2-1; 7 nucleotides match TRBD1. V was clipped by 8 bases and J by 6 bases; unmatched bases: 7. Germline loops: CDR1 ENHRY, CDR2 SYGVKD. The CDR3 spans 13 residues.

The chain couples TRBV7-9 to TRBJ2-2; D gene unclear. Germline-derived CDR1 and CDR2 are SEHNR and FQNEAQ (reference sequence). This CDR3 is built from 15 residues. V lost 0 bases and J lost 2, with 7 bases in between. The CDR3 loop reads CASSLALTNTGELFF. The CDR3 nucleotides read TGTGCCAGCAGCTTAGCACTAACAAACACCGGGGAGCTGTTTTTT.

This clonotype was counted a few times. The CDR3 nucleotides are TGTGCCAGCACCGACGAGGGGGCCCGCTACAATGAGCAGTTCTTC. It yields the protein CASTDEGARYNEQFF. The V gene is TRBV7-9, the J gene TRBJ2-1; 7 bases match TRBD1. The junction had 9 bases not matched to a gene; V was cut back by 7 bases and J by 3 bases. Germline V gene data show CDR1 as SEHNR and CDR2 as FQNEAQ (reference sequence). CDR3 length: 15 residues.

This clonotype has just a few counts. CDR3 nucleotide sequence: TGTGCCAGCAGTCGCGGACAGGGTGGGGTGGGGCAGTTCTTC. Protein sequence: CASSRGQGGVGQFF. The chain combines TRBV28 with TRBJ2-1; 8 bases align to TRBD1. V lost 5 bases to trimming and J lost 12 bases; unmatched junction nucleotides: 12. CDR1 and CDR2 (germline): MDHEN, SYDVKM. This CDR3 region has 14 residues.